This T cell receptor beta chain was identified during a study of cytomegalovirus exposure and HLA in healthy donors. The CDR3 length is 14 residues. Looked up from germline, CDR1 is SGHRS and CDR2 is YFSETQ. Trimming removed 4 bases from V and 2 bases from J, with 11 bases in between. PCR amplification relied on 60 Vbeta primers (plus 13 Jbeta primers). Profiled with immunoSEQ multiplex PCR; TCRdb holds only in-frame clones, not every one. The sample includes around 150,000 clones, roughly 84% seen only once; the top ten take more than 2%. Donors counted as nominally healthy when sampled, yet unrecorded immune exposures were likely. Study observations and caveats: In an earlier analysis, most TCR beta V segments were productive about 87% or about 30% of the time.

On this clone itself: Its target is not known.

The sample comprised PBMCs. V gene TRBV5-1 combines with J gene TRBJ2-3, with D perhaps matching TRBD1 (6 bases). The clonotype comes from a man aged 18 to 35 in good health and CMV-seropositive. CDR3 loop: CASSADRFTDTQYF. The CDR3 DNA follows: TGCGCCAGCAGCGCTGACAGGTTCACAGATACGCAGTATTTT.